This TCR beta chain was sequenced in a study of OX40 agonist ivuxolimab in advanced cancers. Study background: Eligibility rules accepted prior anti-PD-1, anti-PD-L1 or anti-CTLA-4 therapy, and around 40% had some. Study conclusions and caveats: Expanded clones tended on average to be more numerous among CD8+ T cells than CD4+.

Regarding this clone: Its cognate antigen is unknown.

J was trimmed by 4 bases and V by 4 bases; bases with no gene match: 6. Germline V gene sequence: CDR1 SGHVS, CDR2 FQNEAQ. The length of the CDR3 is 16 residues. Method: immunoSEQ multiplex PCR; TCRdb's copy keeps in-frame clones and lacks some. The table has tens of thousands of clones, 85% to 90% seen once. Sequenced material: CD4+ or CD8+ T cells sorted from blood, taken in a trial of the OX40 agonist ivuxolimab. This TCR was sampled from an adult with an advanced solid tumor such as melanoma, head and neck, liver or kidney cancer. The genes are TRBV7-8 and TRBJ2-2, with 10 bases aligning to TRBD2. The CDR3 DNA reads TGTGCCAGCAGCTCAAGACTAGCGGGCGGCACCGGGGAGCTGTTTTTT. It encodes CASSSRLAGGTGELFF. Variable domain in full (rest from reference TRBV7-8 and TRBJ2-2): GAGVSQSPRYKVAKRGQDVALRCDPISGHVSLFWYQQALGQGPEFLTYFQNEAQLDKSGLPSDRFFAERPEGSVSTLKIQRTQQEDSAVYLCASSSRLAGGTGELFFGEGSRLTVL.